The sequence of this TCR beta chain was determined in a study of radiation and T cells in renal cell carcinoma. Method: immunoSEQ multiplex PCR; TCRdb's copy keeps in-frame clones and lacks some. There are under 20,000 clones in the sample; 50% to 75% occur only once, and 25% to 30% lies in the top ten. In the case of this clone: No antigen is known for it.

This CDR3 has 15 amino acids. The V gene's germline CDR1 is SGHNT and CDR2 YYREEE (reference sequence). V lost 3 bases and J lost 2, with 9 bases in between. Treatment here: 15 Gy SBRT to primary tumor, nephrectomy 4 weeks later. Study-level findings and limits: Top tumor clonotypes rose in blood 2 weeks post-radiation, then contracted.

The chain recombines TRBV5-4 with TRBJ2-6; D not certain. Sequences were derived from tumor tissue, sampled from a patient whose treatment included radiotherapy and nephrectomy. The receptor was isolated from a woman aged 65 to 85 with renal cell carcinoma. Written as DNA, the CDR3 is TGTGCCAGCAGCTCCGGACGGGCTGGGGCCAACGTCCTGACTTTC. Protein: CASSSGRAGANVLTF.